Listed below are T cell receptor beta chains from one sample, sequenced in a study of long-term antiretroviral therapy in people with HIV. Profiled with immunoSEQ multiplex PCR; TCRdb holds only in-frame clones, not every one. The sample holds over 15,000 clones, around 77% seen once. The sequencing here drew on unsorted PBMCs, taken 2.3 years after starting antiretroviral therapy. The origin of the receptors is a woman between 40 and 55 years old with HIV. Each CDR3 is given with its conserved first and last residue. A D gene is named only where the DNA matches it firmly. Part of the rows lack a size; the others show once, few, many or a class for expanded clones.

>TRBJ2-1|TRBD1|TRBV4-3|.
TGCGCCAGCAGCCAAGATGGCCCGGGACAGGGGCTAAGCAATGAGCAGTTCTTC
CASSQDGPGQGLSNEQFF
>TRBJ2-5|TRBD1|TRBV2|.
TGTGCCAGCAGTGAAGGGGTGGGACAGGGGTACGGCGAGACCCAGTACTTC
CASSEGVGQGYGETQYF
>TRBJ2-3|TRBD1|TRBV7-8|few
TGTGCCAGCAGCCTGACAGGGATGGGCACAGATACGCAGTATTTT
CASSLTGMGTDTQYF
>TRBJ2-1|TRBD2|TRBV5-1|once
TGCGCCAGCAGCTGGGCTAGCGGCGGTGAGCAGTTCTTC
CASSWASGGEQFF
>TRBJ1-1|TRBD1|TRBV6-1|few
TGTGCCAGCAGTGAGGACAGGGCCGTATACTTTATGAACACTGAAGCTTTCTTT
CASSEDRAVYFMNTEAFF
>TRBJ2-1|.|TRBV4-1|.
TGCGCCAGCAGCCAAGATCTGCGGGGCAGAACCTACAATGAGCAGTTCTTC
CASSQDLRGRTYNEQFF
>TRBJ2-7|.|TRBV29-1|.
TGCAGCGTCCTCAGGGGAACCTACGAGCAGTACTTC
CSVLRGTYEQYF
>TRBJ2-1|.|TRBV7-9|.
TGTGCCAGCAGCTTAGGGGGCAACTACAATGAGCAGTTCTTC
CASSLGGNYNEQFF
>TRBJ1-1|.|TRBV5-6|.
TGTGCCAGCAGCTCCACGGGGGTTGAAGCTTTCTTT
CASSSTGVEAFF
>TRBJ2-1|.|TRBV28|.
TGTGCCAGCAGTCCAATTGACTCCAGCTCCTACAATGAGCAGTTCTTC
CASSPIDSSSYNEQFF
>TRBJ1-2|.|TRBV7-2|.
TGTGCCAGCAGCTATGGGAGCTATGGCTACACCTTC
CASSYGSYGYTF
>TRBJ2-5|.|TRBV20-1|few
TGCAGTGCCAACCATCAAGAGACCCAGTACTTC
CSANHQETQYF
>TRBJ2-7|.|TRBV11-2|.
TGTGCCAGCAGCTTAGTTGGGATACTCCACGAGCAGTACTTC
CASSLVGILHEQYF
>TRBJ2-1|TRBD2|TRBV4-2|few
TGTGCCAGCAGCCAAGACCGTGGGACTAGCGGGGGGTCCCAGTACAATGAGCAGTTCTTC
CASSQDRGTSGGSQYNEQFF
>TRBJ2-2|.|TRBV15|.
TGTGCCACCAGCAGATCAGGGGCTGGCACCGGGGAGCTGTTTTTT
CATSRSGAGTGELFF
>TRBJ2-1|.|TRBV14|.
TGTGCCAGTCGGGAGTTAGGCTACAATGAGCAGTTCTTC
CASRELGYNEQFF
>TRBJ2-1|.|TRBV30|once
TGTGCCTCGGGTCTATTATGGGCTGAGCAGTTCTTC
CASGLLWAEQFF
>TRBJ2-1|TRBD1|TRBV10-1|medium-sized
TGCGCCAGCAGTGACGGGACAGGGGACTACAATGAGCAGTTCTTC
CASSDGTGDYNEQFF
>TRBJ1-3|.|TRBV6-1|.
TGTGCCAGCAGTGAACTTTTTGGGGCCCTTACTGGAAACACCATATATTTT
CASSELFGALTGNTIYF
>TRBJ2-1|TRBD2|TRBV7-6|.
TGTGCCAGCAGCTCGACCGGGGGGGCCAGCCACAATGAGCAGTTCTTC
CASSSTGGASHNEQFF
>TRBJ2-5|TRBD1|TRBV5-1|once
TGCGCCACCTCGACAGGGACGGCGGAGACCCAGTACTTC
CATSTGTAETQYF
>TRBJ2-1|.|TRBV5-1|.
TGCGCCAGCAGTTCTTGGGATGAGCAGTTCTTC
CASSSWDEQFF
>TRBJ1-5|.|TRBV2|.
TGTGCCAGCACCCGGGACACTAATCAGCCCCAGCATTTT
CASTRDTNQPQHF
>TRBJ2-1|.|TRBV5-6|.
TGTGCCAGCAGCCCGGGAACGGGCGGTGAGCAGTTCTTC
CASSPGTGGEQFF
>TRBJ1-2|.|TRBV18|.
TGTGCCAGCTCACCTGGTCCCCAGGGGAACTATGGCTACACCTTC
CASSPGPQGNYGYTF
>TRBJ2-3|.|TRBV11-2|.
TGTGCCAGCAGCTTAATAACCCCGGCTAGCTCAGATACGCAGTATTTT
CASSLITPASSDTQYF
>TRBJ2-5|.|TRBV29-1|once
TGCAGCGTCGTCCTTGGGGCGACGCCACAAGAGACCCAGTACTTC
CSVVLGATPQETQYF
>TRBJ2-7|.|TRBV29-1|.
TGCAGCGTTGAACGGGAGAGTTCCTACGAGCAGTACTTC
CSVERESSYEQYF
>TRBJ2-1|.|TRBV7-2|.
TGTGCCAGCAGCTTAGTAGGGGGGGTGGGCAATGAGCAGTTCTTC
CASSLVGGVGNEQFF
>TRBJ2-1|TRBD1|TRBV19|.
TGTGCCAGTAGTATGGGGACAGGGGGGACTGGCAACTACAATGAGCAGTTCTTC
CASSMGTGGTGNYNEQFF
>TRBJ1-4|TRBD1|TRBV5-1|.
TGCGCCAGCAGCTCCACCCCTGACAGGGTTAATGAAAAACTGTTTTTT
CASSSTPDRVNEKLFF
>TRBJ1-1|TRBD1|TRBV7-9|.
TGTGCCAGCAGCTTGTGGGGACAGGAAGCTTTCTTT
CASSLWGQEAFF
>TRBJ2-3|.|TRBV10-1|.
TGCGCCAGCAGTGACTACCACACAGATACGCAGTATTTT
CASSDYHTDTQYF
>TRBJ2-1|.|TRBV11-2|.
TGTGCCAGCAGGGGAGGCACCCCGGCGGGGAATGAGCAGTTCTTC
CASRGGTPAGNEQFF
>TRBJ2-1|.|TRBV7-9|.
TGTGCCAGCAGCTTAGGGAAGGGGAAGGAGAAGAATGAGCAGTTCTTC
CASSLGKGKEKNEQFF
>TRBJ2-7|TRBD1|TRBV4-3|few
TGCGCCAGCAGCCAAAGGACAGGGTTTGGGTACGAGCAGTACTTC
CASSQRTGFGYEQYF
>TRBJ2-1|.|TRBV6-4|.
TGTGCCAGCAGTGCGTCGGGCGGTTACAATGAGCAGTTCTTC
CASSASGGYNEQFF
>TRBJ2-5|.|TRBV1|.
TGCACCAGCAGCCAGAATGGTAGGGGGCACCCCCAAGAGACCCAGTACTTC
CTSSQNGRGHPQETQYF
>TRBJ1-1|.|TRBV30|.
TGTGCCTGGAGTGAGCCGTATGGGGACACTGAAGCTTTCTTT
CAWSEPYGDTEAFF
>TRBJ1-1|TRBD1|TRBV19|.
TGTGCCAGTAGATGGACAGGGGGCGGGAGCACTGAAGCTTTCTTT
CASRWTGGGSTEAFF
>TRBJ2-7|.|TRBV11-2|.
TGTGCCAGCAGCCTCGGTCCTCCCTACGAGCAGTACTTC
CASSLGPPYEQYF
>TRBJ1-5|.|TRBV30|.
TGTGCCTGGAGTGCCGGGGATAGCAATCAGCCCCAGCATTTT
CAWSAGDSNQPQHF
>TRBJ1-5|TRBD1|TRBV28|.
TGTGCCAGCAGTTTCAGGGGGCCGGGCAATCAGCCCCAGCATTTT
CASSFRGPGNQPQHF